This T cell receptor (beta chain) was captured by sequencing in a study of cytomegalovirus exposure and HLA in healthy donors. Turning to the study itself: The 95 to 150 validation repertoires used a platform that matched the one used for the approximately 690 first-cohort repertoires, as a later analysis reported. Overall study results and limits: Most TCRs appeared rarely, but some public TCRs recurred in many donors.

The protocol was immunoSEQ multiplex PCR, while the TCRdb copy is restricted to in-frame clones and leaves out a portion. This table has 150,000 to 200,000 clones, approximately 87% appearing once. The CDR3 extends over 13 amino acids. CDR1 SGHVS and CDR2 FNYEAQ come from the germline V gene. The germline V and J ends were trimmed by 2 bases and 2 bases, with 7 bases remaining between them. Of note for this clone: What it binds is unknown.

The genes are TRBV7-6 and TRBJ2-7, with D possibly TRBD2 on 6 matching bases. The specimen was PBMCs. This sequence originates from a woman aged 25 to 39 in good health and CMV-seronegative. The CDR3 reads CASSLSGAYEQYF. In DNA form, the CDR3 reads TGTGCCAGCAGCTTATCGGGGGCCTACGAGCAGTACTTC. Combining the CDR3 with reference TRBV7-6 and TRBJ2-7 gives the whole variable domain GAGVSQSPRYKVTKRGQDVALRCDPISGHVSLYWYRQALGQGPEFLTYFNYEAQQDKSGLPNDRFSAERPEGSISTLTIQRTEQRDSAMYRCASSLSGAYEQYFGPGTRLTVT.